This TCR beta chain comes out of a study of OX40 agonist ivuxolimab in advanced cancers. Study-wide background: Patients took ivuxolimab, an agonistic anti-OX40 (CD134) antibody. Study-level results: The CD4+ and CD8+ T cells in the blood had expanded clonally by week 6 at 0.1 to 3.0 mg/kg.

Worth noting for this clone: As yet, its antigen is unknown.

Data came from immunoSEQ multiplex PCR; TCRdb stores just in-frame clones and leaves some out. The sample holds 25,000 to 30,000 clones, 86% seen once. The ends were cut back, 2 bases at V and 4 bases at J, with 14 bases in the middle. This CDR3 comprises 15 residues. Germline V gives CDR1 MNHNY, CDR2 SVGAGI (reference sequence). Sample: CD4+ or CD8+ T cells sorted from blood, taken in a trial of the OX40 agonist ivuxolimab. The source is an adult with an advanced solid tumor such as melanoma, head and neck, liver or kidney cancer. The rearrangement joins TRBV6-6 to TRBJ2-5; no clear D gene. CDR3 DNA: TGTGCCAGCAGTTACGGTAGGACCTTCGGAGAGACCCAGTACTTC. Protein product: CASSYGRTFGETQYF.